Below are 21 T cell receptor beta chains sequenced from a single sample in a study of beta chain features in type 1 diabetes. Sequenced material consisted of expressed TCRB transcripts (all of the isolated RNA was reverse transcribed). Measured with immunoSEQ multiplex PCR; TCRdb has only the in-frame clones, and not every one. This sample has under 150,000 clones, with 6.9% found just once. Sequencing input: central memory CD4+ T cells from blood. These receptors were obtained from a woman in her thirties in good health.

This clone was observed a handful of times. The chain employs TRBV10-3 and TRBJ2-1; TRBD2 matches 14 bases. Trimming cost V 4 bases and J 6 bases; bases outside gene matches: 5. Germline CDR1 is ENHRY and CDR2 is SYGVKD. The CDR3 runs to 16 residues. The CDR3 reads CAISAMTSGRGNEQFF. In DNA, the CDR3 is TGTGCCATCAGTGCCATGACTAGCGGGAGGGGCAATGAGCAGTTCTTC.

In its sample, this clone was seen a few times. The chain carries TRBV6-5 and TRBJ1-1; D is possibly TRBD1 (5 bases). V dropped 0 bases and J dropped 5 bases, with 16 bases sitting between them. The CDR3 loop spans 16 amino acids. CDR1 is MNHEY, CDR2 SVGAGI, per germline. CDR3 sequence (DNA): TGTGCCAGCAGTTACTCCAAATCAGTAAGGGGAACTGAAGCTTTCTTT. Translating it yields CASSYSKSVRGTEAFF.

V gene TRBV4-1 combines with J gene TRBJ2-1; 14 bases are shared with TRBD2. V trimming: 1 base; J trimming: 6 bases; junction bases outside the gene matches: 5. Germline V gene data show CDR1 as MGHRA and CDR2 as YSYEKL. The CDR3 runs 17 residues. This CDR3 is CASSQGLAGGPGNEQFF. CDR3 bases: TGCGCCAGCAGCCAAGGACTAGCGGGAGGGCCCGGCAATGAGCAGTTCTTC.

J is TRBJ2-7 and V is TRBV5-1; 11 bases are a match to TRBD2. This CDR3 is 17 amino acids long. V was pared by 3 bases and J by 0 bases, with 8 bases of the junction left unmatched. Germline V gene data show CDR1 as SGHRS and CDR2 as YFSETQ. The CDR3 DNA reads TGCGCCAGCAGCTATTCACTACTAGCGGGAGACTCCTACGAGCAGTACTTC. It codes for CASSYSLLAGDSYEQYF.

The chain uses TRBV7-3 and TRBJ2-2; 14 bases agree with TRBD2. The CDR3 sequence is 20 residues long. The trim removed 1 base at V and 4 bases at J, leaving 11 bases unmatched. CDR1 and CDR2 (germline): SGHTA, FQGTGA. CDR3 bases: TGTGCCAGCAGCTTAAAGGCTGTAGGACTAGCGGGAGGAGGCACCGGGGAGCTGTTTTTT. Encoded protein: CASSLKAVGLAGGGTGELFF.

As for this clone: This may be a read error: a much more frequent sequence differs by one nucleotide. The V gene is TRBV19, the J gene TRBJ2-5, with D possibly matching TRBD1 (5 bases). CDR1 and CDR2 (germline): LNHDA, SQIVND (reference sequence). The CDR3 extends over 12 amino acids. The CDR3 DNA follows: TGTGTCAGTAGTGAGGACACCGAGACCCAGTACTTC. This translates into CVSSEDTETQYF.

The V gene is TRBV27, the J gene TRBJ2-3, with TRBD2 matching 15 bases. V was pared by 4 bases and J by 1 base, with 12 bases of the junction left unmatched. This CDR3 is 20 amino acids long. Per germline, CDR1 MNHEY and CDR2 SMNVEV (reference sequence). The CDR3 loop is CASSYFTGLAGGPRTDTQYF. CDR3 sequence (DNA): TGTGCCAGCAGTTACTTCACAGGACTAGCGGGAGGGCCTCGCACAGATACGCAGTATTTT.

This clone was picked up many times. The J gene is TRBJ2-5, the V gene TRBV4-2; weak D call: TRBD1 (5 bases). V was trimmed by 0 bases and J by 5 bases, leaving 10 bases between them. CDR1 is LGHNA, CDR2 YNFKEQ, per germline. The CDR3 length is 14 residues. For the CDR3, the DNA is TGTGCCAGCAGCCAAGAAGGGGTTTCGGAGACCCAGTACTTC. It specifies CASSQEGVSETQYF.

The chain employs TRBV7-2 and TRBJ2-7; 10 bases fit TRBD2. V trimming: 5 bases; J trimming: 3 bases; junction bases outside the gene matches: 7. The CDR3 consists of 15 residues. Germline V gene data show CDR1 as SGHTA and CDR2 as FQGNSA. The CDR3 nucleotides read TGTGCCAGCAGCCCAGGGGGGACTAGCGTCTACGAGCAGTACTTC. Translation gives CASSPGGTSVYEQYF.

Only a few counts were recorded for this clone. The chain links TRBV28 to TRBJ1-2, with D possibly matching TRBD1 (5 bases). V was pared by 6 bases and J by 8 bases, with 16 bases between. Per germline, CDR1 MDHEN and CDR2 SYDVKM. The CDR3 is 13 amino acids. In DNA, the CDR3 is TGTGCCAGCAGCCCTGGAGCAGGGTACGGCTACACCTTC. This sequence encodes CASSPGAGYGYTF.

This clone was seen many times. The chain links TRBV5-1 to TRBJ2-5, with D tentatively TRBD2 (6 bases). CDR1 and CDR2 from the germline V gene are SGHRS and YFSETQ. V was shortened by 4 bases and J by 2 bases, with 18 bases between the two germline ends. This CDR3 has 16 amino acids. CDR3 protein: CASSPGEAGGQETQYF. The CDR3 DNA reads as TGCGCCAGCAGCCCTGGAGAAGCGGGTGGACAAGAGACCCAGTACTTC.

This clone came up many times. The chain has TRBV29-1 and TRBJ1-5, with TRBD1 matching over 11 bases. V shed 4 bases, J shed 5 bases, and the junction held 4 bases outside the gene matches. The CDR3 totals 14 residues. Germline V CDR1 and CDR2: SQVTM, ANQGSEA. The CDR3 DNA reads as TGCAGCGTTGCTTGGGGACAGGGGGATCAGCCCCAGCATTTT. Its protein is CSVAWGQGDQPQHF.

The chain employs TRBV21-1 and TRBJ2-4; TRBD2, the table's D call, was not compared with the DNA. TRBV21-1 counts as a pseudogene. The CDR3 contains 17 residues. The CDR3 DNA reads TGTGCCAGCACCCTACGGGGACTAGCCGAGGCCAAAAACATTCAGTACTTC. Translation: CASTLRGLAEAKNIQYF.

This clone showed up just once. This chain uses TRBV7-8 with TRBJ2-3; D might be TRBD1 (7 bases). The CDR3 is 17 amino acids. Trimming removed 5 bases from V and 4 bases from J, with 22 bases in between. CDR1 and CDR2 from the germline V gene are SGHVS and FQNEAQ. CDR3 DNA: TGTGCCAGCAGCCGAACCCGGACAGGTGGAGGGTCAGATACGCAGTATTTT. It is translated as CASSRTRTGGGSDTQYF.

There are a few counts of this clone. V usage is TRBV5-1 and J usage is TRBJ2-2, with D possibly matching TRBD2 (6 bases). V was pared by 0 bases and J by 0 bases, with 9 bases between. Germline CDR1 SGHRS, CDR2 YFSETQ. The CDR3 is 16 residues long. The CDR3 is CASSLGGTSNTGELFF. The DNA of the CDR3 is TGCGCCAGCAGCTTGGGAGGGACTTCGAACACCGGGGAGCTGTTTTTT.

The V gene is TRBV6-5, the J gene TRBJ1-5; weak D call: TRBD1 (6 bases). The germline V gene encodes CDR1 MNHEY and CDR2 SVGAGI. This CDR3 contains 15 residues. V lost 4 bases and J 7 bases, leaving 17 bases between the germline ends. The CDR3 sequence: CASSLGRGPGQPQHF. In DNA, the CDR3 is TGTGCCAGCAGTTTGGGCAGGGGACCTGGGCAGCCCCAGCATTTT.

This clone was seen a few times. This sequence joins TRBV6-1 and TRBJ1-5; perhaps TRBD1 as D (5 bases). This CDR3 comprises 16 residues. Germline CDR1 MNHNS, CDR2 SASEGT. With 4 bases removed from V and 0 bases from J, the gap between germline ends came to 13 bases. The CDR3 loop is CASSGAGVYSNQPQHF. For the CDR3, the DNA is TGTGCCAGCAGTGGCGCGGGGGTATATAGCAATCAGCCCCAGCATTTT.

This clone was observed many times. At one boundary the junction diverges from the germline segment, which might be a read error. CDR3 sequence (DNA): TGTGCCAGCAGTTACGCGGGGACCCAACAGACCCAGTACTTC. This translates into CASSYAGTQQTQYF. The chain uses TRBV6-6 and TRBJ2-5; the D gene is possibly TRBD2 (6 bases). CDR3 size: 14 residues. CDR1 and CDR2 (germline): MNHNY, SVGAGI (reference sequence).

This clone was recorded a few times. This sequence joins TRBV20-1 and TRBJ2-1, with D tentatively TRBD2 (5 bases). CDR1 DFQATT and CDR2 SNEGSKA come from the germline V gene (reference sequence). The CDR3 is 11 residues long. Between the trimmed V and J ends, which lost 3 bases and 8 bases, there was a span of 8 bases. The CDR3 DNA reads TGCAGTGCTAGCCGGGGAGATGAGCAGTTCTTC. This translates into CSASRGDEQFF.

This clone was detected a few times. The chain links TRBV4-2 to TRBJ2-2, with 7 bases that match TRBD1. The V and J ends lost 0 bases and 5 bases, in that order; junction bases with no gene match: 6. The CDR3 has 16 amino acids. Germline V gene lookup returns CDR1 LGHNA and CDR2 YNFKEQ. CDR3 region: CASSQETGRWTGELFF. The CDR3 nucleotides read TGTGCCAGCAGCCAAGAGACAGGGAGATGGACCGGGGAGCTGTTTTTT.

This sequence joins TRBV11-3 and TRBJ2-3; TRBD2 is a possible D gene (6 bases). Trimming shortened V by 8 bases and J by 5 bases, and 23 bases separated the two germline ends. Germline CDR1 SGHNT, CDR2 YENEEA. The CDR3 sequence is 16 residues long. The CDR3 DNA follows: TGTGCCAGCGCTCTGGGAGGTTTCGCCGGGGAAGATACGCAGTATTTT. Protein sequence: CASALGGFAGEDTQYF.